These 32 T cell receptor beta chains were all obtained from the same sample, sequenced in a study of T cells in Graves' hyperthyroidism and ophthalmopathy. RNA transcripts were the template for amplifying TCR beta CDR3 regions. An initial round of RT-PCR targeting the TCR CDR3 relied on the HTBI primer set. TCRdb reanalysed the multiplex PCR reads using MiXCR and keeps one entry per CDR3 protein. Here the sample spans a few hundred thousand distinct CDR3 sequences, about 20% being singletons. Sequencing was carried out using blood. Source of these receptors: a woman aged 70-85 years with Graves' ophthalmopathy.

This clonotype was recorded a few times. The rearrangement joins TRBV30 to TRBJ1-5, with TRBD1 as a possible D gene (5 bases). V lost 7 bases and J lost 3, with 13 bases in between. CDR3 length: 13 amino acids. Germline V gene sequence: CDR1 GTSNPN, CDR2 SVGIG (reference sequence). The CDR3: CAFSDSLNQPQHF. The CDR3 coding sequence is TGTGCCTTCTCCGACAGCCTCAATCAGCCCCAGCATTTT.

The chain employs TRBV4-1 and TRBJ2-7; D unclear. The germline gives CDR1 MGHRA, CDR2 YSYEKL. V was clipped by 1 base and J by 2 bases, with 6 bases between them. This CDR3 has 13 residues. CDR3 bases: TGCGCCAGCAGCCAAGCCTTCGCCTACGAGCAGTACTTC. Protein: CASSQAFAYEQYF.

Many counts were recorded for this clonotype. The V gene is TRBV28, the J gene TRBJ2-6; D is perhaps TRBD1 (6 bases). The germline V gene encodes CDR1 MDHEN and CDR2 SYDVKM. The germline V and J ends were trimmed by 5 bases and 5 bases, with 13 bases remaining between them. The CDR3 runs 15 residues. CDR3 sequence (DNA): TGTGCCAGCAGTCACAGGGATTTGAGGGCCAACGTCCTGACTTTC. Encoded protein: CASSHRDLRANVLTF.

This clonotype was seen only a few times. V and J are TRBV12-5 and TRBJ1-6; D is perhaps TRBD1 (5 bases). The CDR3 runs to 14 residues. V lost 5 bases to trimming and J lost 6 bases, with 11 bases between them. Germline-derived CDR1 and CDR2 are LGHNT and FRNRAP. CDR3 region: CASGTTATNSPLHF. CDR3 in DNA: TGTGCTAGTGGTACGACAGCTACTAATTCACCCCTCCACTTT.

The chain employs TRBV11-2 and TRBJ2-5; D may correspond to TRBD1 or TRBD2 (5 bases each). The CDR3 sequence is 15 residues long. Looked up from germline, CDR1 is SGHAT and CDR2 is FQNNGV. Deletions cut 0 bases from V and 2 bases from J, with 10 bases between. CDR3 nucleotides: TGTGCCAGCAGCTTAGATCTGGGGGTACAAGAGACCCAGTACTTC. Amino acids: CASSLDLGVQETQYF.

The DNA of the CDR3 is TGCAGTGCTAGGCTTTCCGACAGGTTTAGCAATCAGCCCCAGCATTTT. Translated: CSARLSDRFSNQPQHF. V and J are TRBV20-1 and TRBJ1-5; tentatively, D is TRBD1 (6 bases). In germline, CDR1 is DFQATT, CDR2 SNEGSKA (reference sequence). The CDR3 runs to 16 residues. V lost 3 bases, J lost 0 bases, and 15 bases lay in between.

This clonotype was seen a few times. The V and J genes are TRBV7-2 and TRBJ2-3; 13 nucleotides line up with TRBD2. The CDR3 totals 18 residues. Germline lookup yields CDR1 SGHTA and CDR2 FQGNSA. Trimming took 5 bases from V and 0 from J; bases not matched to a gene: 8. CDR3 nucleotides: TGTGCCAGCAGCCCCCACGGGACTAGCGGGACTAGCACAGATACGCAGTATTTT. This translates into CASSPHGTSGTSTDTQYF.

This clonotype occurred a few times. The V gene is TRBV5-6, the J gene TRBJ2-5; TRBD1 agrees at 8 bases. The germline V gene has CDR1 SGHDT and CDR2 YYEEEE. The V and J ends lost 4 bases and 0 bases, in that order; junction bases with no gene match: 2. The CDR3 length is 14 residues. CDR3 nucleotide sequence: TGTGCCAGCAGCCCGGGACAGGACCAAGAGACCCAGTACTTC. Translation: CASSPGQDQETQYF.

The chain is built from TRBV20-1 and TRBJ2-7, with TRBD2 matching 11 bases. This CDR3 is 13 amino acids long. Per the germline V gene, CDR1 is DFQATT and CDR2 is SNEGSKA (reference sequence). The CDR3 loop reads CGGTSGSSYEQYF. CDR3 sequence (DNA): TGCGGGGGAACTAGCGGGAGCTCCTACGAGCAGTACTTC.

The CDR3 loop reads CASSSRHVSTNEKLFF. The CDR3 region has the DNA TGTGCCAGCAGCTCCCGACACGTCTCAACTAATGAAAAACTGTTTTTT. This sequence joins TRBV7-8 and TRBJ1-4; the D is unclear. Trimming pared 4 bases from V and 0 bases from J, leaving 12 bases between. Germline CDR1 SGHVS, CDR2 FQNEAQ. The CDR3 sequence is 16 residues long.

This chain uses TRBV10-3 with TRBJ1-2, with D perhaps matching TRBD1 (6 bases). Trimming shortened V by 0 bases and J by 2 bases, and 22 bases separated the two germline ends. This CDR3 contains 19 residues. Germline-derived CDR1 and CDR2 are ENHRY and SYGVKD. In DNA, the CDR3 is TGTGCCATCAGTGAGTCAAAACCCCGACGGGGGGACATCAACTATGGCTACACCTTC. Its protein is CAISESKPRRGDINYGYTF.

This clonotype has a handful of counts. The chain uses TRBV3-1 and TRBJ1-3; 7 bases align to TRBD1. The J segment lost 4 bases and the V segment lost 6 bases, leaving 9 bases of the junction unmatched. This CDR3 is 15 amino acids long. Germline V gene lookup returns CDR1 LGHDT and CDR2 YNNKEL (reference sequence). This CDR3 reads CASSLTGQVGNTIYF. The CDR3 DNA is TGTGCCAGCAGTCTGACAGGGCAGGTGGGAAACACCATATATTTT.

This clonotype was observed a few times. The gene calls are TRBV12-5 and TRBJ2-5, with D perhaps matching TRBD1 (6 bases). Germline lookup yields CDR1 LGHNT and CDR2 FRNRAP. Trimming shortened V by 3 bases and J by 13 bases, and 18 bases separated the two germline ends. The CDR3 totals 13 residues. CDR3 residues: CASGFPKQGLVYF. CDR3 sequence (DNA): TGTGCTAGTGGTTTCCCCAAACAGGGATTGGTGTACTTC. The full variable domain, with the rest looked up from reference TRBV12-5 and TRBJ2-5, is DARVTQTPRHKVTEMGQEVTMRCQPILGHNTVFWYRQTMMQGLELLAYFRNRAPLDDSGMPKDRFSAEMPDATLATLKIQPSEPRDSAVYFCASGFPKQGLVYFGPGTRLLVL.

V gene TRBV4-1 combines with J gene TRBJ2-7, with 9 bases matching TRBD1. The V gene's germline CDR1 is MGHRA and CDR2 YSYEKL. The CDR3 loop spans 16 amino acids. Trimming cost V 5 bases and J 2 bases; bases outside gene matches: 10. The CDR3 DNA follows: TGCGCCAGCAGCACCTCTTGGACAGGGGACACCTACGAGCAGTACTTC. Translation: CASSTSWTGDTYEQYF.

This rearrangement joins TRBV5-1 to TRBJ2-7; TRBD2 matches 14 bases. The J segment lost 2 bases and the V segment lost 4 bases, leaving 8 bases of the junction unmatched. The germline gives CDR1 SGHRS, CDR2 YFSETQ. The CDR3 is 17 residues long. As DNA, the CDR3 is TGCGCCAGCAGCACCGGGACTAGCGGGAGTAGAACCTACGAGCAGTACTTC. This translates into CASSTGTSGSRTYEQYF.

Comments on this clonotype: A much larger clone is a single base away; this may be a read error. The J gene is TRBJ2-7, the V gene TRBV11-2; D gene ambiguous. V lost 4 bases, J lost 7 bases, and 11 bases lay in between. In germline, CDR1 is SGHAT, CDR2 FQNNGV. CDR3 length: 12 amino acids. The CDR3 protein is CASSSFGNEQYF. The CDR3 DNA is TGTGCCAGCAGCTCTTTTGGCAATGAGCAGTACTTC.

This clonotype was recorded at least ten times. This sequence joins TRBV7-9 and TRBJ2-2; 9 positions agree with TRBD1. The CDR3 runs to 15 residues. Germline loops: CDR1 SEHNR, CDR2 FQNEAQ (reference sequence). J was trimmed by 3 bases and V by 5 bases; bases with no gene match: 4. CDR3 sequence reads: CASSRWTGDTGELFF. CDR3 nucleotides: TGTGCCAGCAGCCGCTGGACAGGGGACACCGGGGAGCTGTTTTTT.

This chain connects TRBV7-8 to TRBJ1-5; D gene ambiguous. Germline lookup yields CDR1 SGHVS and CDR2 FQNEAQ. This CDR3 comprises 13 residues. The V end lost 2 bases, the J end lost 4 bases, and 6 bases lay between the germline ends. CDR3 loop: CASSLHGNQPQHF. The CDR3 DNA follows: TGTGCCAGCAGCTTACACGGGAATCAGCCCCAGCATTTT.

Concerning this clonotype: Since no conserved phenylalanine or tryptophan closes the CDR3, a read error is the likely cause. In nucleotides, the CDR3 is TGTGCCAGCAGCCCCGGTACTGAAGCTTTCCTT. Translated, it gives CASSPGTEAFL. This chain uses TRBV3-1 with TRBJ1-1; D is ambiguous. The CDR3 is made up of 11 amino acids. Trimming took 4 bases from V and 5 from J, leaving 5 bases between them. CDR1 is LGHDT and CDR2 is YNNKEL in the germline V gene (reference sequence).

This clonotype was found once. The chain couples TRBV5-1 to TRBJ2-5; TRBD1 matches 7 bases. V dropped 4 bases and J dropped 4; count of bases not matched to a gene: 7. The CDR3 has 14 amino acids. Germline CDR1 SGHRS, CDR2 YFSETQ. The CDR3 spells CASSPWAGGETQYF. The CDR3 DNA reads as TGCGCCAGCAGCCCTTGGGCAGGGGGAGAGACCCAGTACTTC.

The chain recombines TRBV6-1 with TRBJ2-1; TRBD2 might be the D (5 bases). Trimming removed 6 bases at V and 6 bases at J, with 12 bases between. The CDR3 consists of 13 residues. Germline-derived CDR1 and CDR2 are MNHNS and SASEGT. CDR3 sequence (DNA): TGTGCCAGCAGCGGGAAAAGGGTCAATGAGCAGTTCTTC. Its protein is CASSGKRVNEQFF.

Note on this clonotype: Mismatch with germline at one junction end may stem from a read error. The chain carries TRBV5-1 and TRBJ2-2, with D tentatively TRBD2 (6 bases). The CDR3 length is 15 residues. Germline assignment: CDR1 SGHRS and CDR2 YFSETQ. The CDR3 reads CASSVRLVNTGELFF. The DNA for the CDR3 is TGTGCCAGCAGCGTGCGACTAGTCAACACCGGGGAGCTGTTTTTT.

The genes are TRBV18 and TRBJ1-4; no clear D gene. Germline CDR1 and CDR2: KGHSH and LQKENI. Trimming removed 4 bases at V and 0 bases at J, with 9 bases between. The CDR3 runs 15 residues. CDR3 protein: CASSRPETTNEKLFF. CDR3 DNA sequence: TGTGCCAGCTCACGTCCAGAAACAACTAATGAAAAACTGTTTTTT.

The chain joins TRBV7-2 to TRBJ1-2; D possibly corresponds to TRBD1 (5 bases). The CDR3 loop spans 15 amino acids. Germline V gene lookup returns CDR1 SGHTA and CDR2 FQGNSA. Deletions cut 1 base from V and 3 bases from J, with 12 bases between. The CDR3 bases are TGTGCCAGCAGCTTAGTACGGGACGTCTACTATGGCTACACCTTC. Translation: CASSLVRDVYYGYTF.

This clonotype was recorded at least ten times. V gene TRBV3-1 combines with J gene TRBJ1-1, with no clear D. The CDR3 loop spans 13 amino acids. Germline V gives CDR1 LGHDT, CDR2 YNNKEL (reference sequence). The V end was cut by 1 base, the J end by 5 bases, with 8 bases between. CDR3 coding DNA: TGTGCCAGCAGCCAAGTGGCGGGTACTGAAGCTTTCTTT. Residues: CASSQVAGTEAFF.

The table lists this clonotype with many counts. The chain couples TRBV7-2 to TRBJ2-7; D is undetermined. CDR1 is SGHTA, CDR2 FQGNSA, per germline. V lost 4 bases to trimming and J lost 5 bases, with 15 bases between them. This CDR3 has 14 residues. CDR3 sequence reads: CASSSPLRSHEQYF. CDR3 DNA sequence: TGTGCCAGCAGCTCCCCCCTCAGGTCCCACGAGCAGTACTTC.

This rearrangement joins TRBV2 to TRBJ2-2; D is perhaps TRBD1 or TRBD2 (5 bases each). V shed 3 bases and J shed 0 bases, with 8 bases lying between them. The CDR3 totals 15 residues. From germline, CDR1 is SNHLY and CDR2 FYNNEI. This CDR3 is CASSDGGSNTGELFF. DNA of the CDR3: TGTGCCAGCAGTGATGGGGGATCGAACACCGGGGAGCTGTTTTTT.

J is TRBJ2-7 and V is TRBV27; tentatively, D is TRBD1 (5 bases). The germline CDR1 and CDR2 sequences are MNHEY and SMNVEV (reference sequence). Trimming shortened V by 10 bases and J by 4 bases, and 17 bases separated the two germline ends. This CDR3 region has 13 residues. CDR3 loop: CATNKRGSYEQYF. CDR3 DNA: TGTGCCACCAATAAAAGGGGTAGTTACGAGCAGTACTTC.

The genes are TRBV5-6 and TRBJ2-3; TRBD1 is a possible D gene (5 bases). Trimming removed 2 bases from V and 10 bases from J, with 14 bases in between. There are 13 residues in the CDR3. Germline loops: CDR1 SGHDT, CDR2 YYEEEE. The CDR3 DNA follows: TGTGCCAGCAGCTTTACAGGACGATGGGCGCAGTATTTT. Its translation: CASSFTGRWAQYF.

The V call is TRBV7-9, the J call TRBJ1-1; no clear D. Germline loops: CDR1 SEHNR, CDR2 FQNEAQ (reference sequence). V lost 0 bases, J lost 2 bases, and 10 bases lay in between. This CDR3 has 15 residues. CDR3 protein: CASSLATPLNTEAFF. CDR3 coding DNA: TGTGCCAGCAGCTTAGCGACACCTCTAAACACTGAAGCTTTCTTT.

This clonotype came up many times. V gene TRBV13 combines with J gene TRBJ1-1; D call uncertain. The V end lost 0 bases, the J end lost 6 bases, and 11 bases lay between the germline ends. The germline V gene encodes CDR1 PRHDT and CDR2 FYEKMQ (reference sequence). The CDR3 contains 14 residues. The CDR3 DNA reads TGTGCCAGCAGCTTAGGCCTCAGTGTGGCTGAAGCTTTCTTT. Its protein is CASSLGLSVAEAFF.

The table lists this clonotype with many counts. The rearrangement links TRBV2 to TRBJ1-6; D might be TRBD1 (5 bases). V gave up 4 bases and J gave up 6 bases, with 10 bases separating them. The CDR3 extends over 14 amino acids. Germline values: CDR1 SNHLY, CDR2 FYNNEI. The CDR3 reads CASSAGELNSPLHF. The CDR3 DNA is TGTGCCAGCAGTGCGGGGGAACTTAATTCACCCCTCCACTTT.